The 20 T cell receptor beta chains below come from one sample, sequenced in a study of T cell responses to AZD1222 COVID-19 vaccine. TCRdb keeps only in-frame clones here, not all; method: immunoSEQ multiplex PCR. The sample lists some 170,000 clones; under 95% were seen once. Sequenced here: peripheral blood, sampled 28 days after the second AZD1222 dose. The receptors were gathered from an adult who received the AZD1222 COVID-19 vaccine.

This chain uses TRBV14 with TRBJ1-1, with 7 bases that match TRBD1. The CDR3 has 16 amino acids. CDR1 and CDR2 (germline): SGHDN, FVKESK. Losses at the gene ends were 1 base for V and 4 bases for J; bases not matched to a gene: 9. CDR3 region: CASSQGGGPGSTEAFF. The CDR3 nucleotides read TGTGCCAGCAGCCAAGGAGGGGGCCCTGGTAGCACTGAAGCTTTCTTT.

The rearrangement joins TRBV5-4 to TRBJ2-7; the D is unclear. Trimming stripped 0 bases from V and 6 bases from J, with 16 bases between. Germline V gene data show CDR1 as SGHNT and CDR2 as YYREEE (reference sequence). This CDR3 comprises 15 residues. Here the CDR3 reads CASSLEGRSAIEQYF. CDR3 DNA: TGTGCCAGCAGCTTGGAGGGCAGGTCCGCCATCGAGCAGTACTTC.

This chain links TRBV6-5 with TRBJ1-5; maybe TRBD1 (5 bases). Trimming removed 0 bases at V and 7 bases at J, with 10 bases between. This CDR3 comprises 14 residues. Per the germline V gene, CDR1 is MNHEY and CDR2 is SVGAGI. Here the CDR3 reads CASSYSAGKQPQHF. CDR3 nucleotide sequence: TGTGCCAGCAGTTACTCCGCAGGGAAGCAGCCCCAGCATTTT.

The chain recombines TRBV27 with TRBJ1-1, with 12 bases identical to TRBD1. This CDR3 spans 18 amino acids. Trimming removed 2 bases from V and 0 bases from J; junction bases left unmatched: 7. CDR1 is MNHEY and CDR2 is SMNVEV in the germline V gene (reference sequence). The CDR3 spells CASSLQSGTGGMNTEAFF. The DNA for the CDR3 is TGTGCCAGCAGTTTACAATCCGGGACAGGGGGCATGAACACTGAAGCTTTCTTT.

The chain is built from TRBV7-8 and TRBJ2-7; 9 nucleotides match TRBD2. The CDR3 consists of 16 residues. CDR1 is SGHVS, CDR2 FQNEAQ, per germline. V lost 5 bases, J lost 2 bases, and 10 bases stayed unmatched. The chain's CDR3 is CASSQPLAGSTYEQYF. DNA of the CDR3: TGTGCCAGCAGCCAACCTCTAGCGGGATCAACCTACGAGCAGTACTTC.

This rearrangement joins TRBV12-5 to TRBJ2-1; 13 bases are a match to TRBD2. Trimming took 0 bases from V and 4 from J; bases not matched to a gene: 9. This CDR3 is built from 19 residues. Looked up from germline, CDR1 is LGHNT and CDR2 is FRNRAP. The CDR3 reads CASGLVKTGTSGKYNEQFF. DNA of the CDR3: TGTGCTAGTGGTTTGGTGAAAACGGGGACTAGCGGGAAGTACAATGAGCAGTTCTTC. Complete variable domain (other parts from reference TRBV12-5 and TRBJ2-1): DARVTQTPRHKVTEMGQEVTMRCQPILGHNTVFWYRQTMMQGLELLAYFRNRAPLDDSGMPKDRFSAEMPDATLATLKIQPSEPRDSAVYFCASGLVKTGTSGKYNEQFFGPGTRLTVL.

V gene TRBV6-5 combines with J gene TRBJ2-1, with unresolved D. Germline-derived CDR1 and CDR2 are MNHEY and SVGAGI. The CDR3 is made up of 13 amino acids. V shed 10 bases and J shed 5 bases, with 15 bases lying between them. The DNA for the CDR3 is TGTGCCACCCACACCCAGGCCCACAATGAGCAGTTCTTC. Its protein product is CATHTQAHNEQFF.

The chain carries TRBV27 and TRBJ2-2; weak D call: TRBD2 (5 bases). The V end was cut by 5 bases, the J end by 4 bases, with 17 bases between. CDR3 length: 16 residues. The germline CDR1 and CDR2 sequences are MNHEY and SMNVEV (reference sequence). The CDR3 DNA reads TGTGCCAGCAGTCCGTCGAGGGCGCGTTTCACCGGGGAGCTGTTTTTT. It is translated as CASSPSRARFTGELFF.

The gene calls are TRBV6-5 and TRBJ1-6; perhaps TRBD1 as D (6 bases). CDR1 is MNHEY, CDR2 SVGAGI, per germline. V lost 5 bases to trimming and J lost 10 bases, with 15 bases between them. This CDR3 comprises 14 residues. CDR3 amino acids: CASSPGGGGSPLHF. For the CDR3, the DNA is TGTGCCAGCAGTCCCGGGGGGGGCGGATCACCCCTCCACTTT.

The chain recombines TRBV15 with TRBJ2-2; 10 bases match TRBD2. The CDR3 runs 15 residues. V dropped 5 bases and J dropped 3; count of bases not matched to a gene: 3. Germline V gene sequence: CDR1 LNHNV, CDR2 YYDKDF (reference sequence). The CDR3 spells CATSPLAGDTGELFF. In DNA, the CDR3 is TGTGCCACCAGCCCGCTAGCGGGAGACACCGGGGAGCTGTTTTTT.

The CDR3 sequence: CASSLTDNQPQHF. In nucleotides, the CDR3 is TGTGCCAGCAGCTTAACAGATAATCAGCCCCAGCATTTT. The gene calls are TRBV7-9 and TRBJ1-5; no reliable D call. V was shortened by 2 bases and J by 4 bases, with 6 bases between the two germline ends. Germline CDR1 reads SEHNR; CDR2 reads FQNEAQ (reference sequence). The CDR3 is 13 residues long.

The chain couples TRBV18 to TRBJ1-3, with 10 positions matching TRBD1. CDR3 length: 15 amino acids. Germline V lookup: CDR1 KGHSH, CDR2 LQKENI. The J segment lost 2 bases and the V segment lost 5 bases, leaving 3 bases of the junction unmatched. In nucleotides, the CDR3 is TGTGCCAGCTCAACCGGACAGGGGGCTGGAAACACCATATATTTT. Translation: CASSTGQGAGNTIYF.

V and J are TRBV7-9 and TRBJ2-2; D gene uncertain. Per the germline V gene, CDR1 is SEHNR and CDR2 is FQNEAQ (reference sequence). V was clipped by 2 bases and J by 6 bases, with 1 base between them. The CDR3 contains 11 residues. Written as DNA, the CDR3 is TGTGCCAGCAGCTTATCCGGGGAGCTGTTTTTT. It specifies CASSLSGELFF.

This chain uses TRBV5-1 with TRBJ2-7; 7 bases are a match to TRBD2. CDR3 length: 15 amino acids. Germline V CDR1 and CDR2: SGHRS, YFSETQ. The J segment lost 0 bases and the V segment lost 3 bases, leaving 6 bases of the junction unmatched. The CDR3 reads CASSWGRGSSYEQYF. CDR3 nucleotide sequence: TGCGCCAGCAGCTGGGGGAGGGGAAGCTCCTACGAGCAGTACTTC.

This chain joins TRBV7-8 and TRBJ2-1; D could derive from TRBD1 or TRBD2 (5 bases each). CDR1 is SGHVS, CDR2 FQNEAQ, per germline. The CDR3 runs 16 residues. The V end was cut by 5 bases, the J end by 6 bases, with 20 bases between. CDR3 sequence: CASSQPGTPPLNEQFF. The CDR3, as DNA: TGTGCCAGCAGCCAACCCGGGACCCCTCCACTCAATGAGCAGTTCTTC. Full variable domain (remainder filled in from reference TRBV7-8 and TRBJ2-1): GAGVSQSPRYKVAKRGQDVALRCDPISGHVSLFWYQQALGQGPEFLTYFQNEAQLDKSGLPSDRFFAERPEGSVSTLKIQRTQQEDSAVYLCASSQPGTPPLNEQFFGPGTRLTVL.

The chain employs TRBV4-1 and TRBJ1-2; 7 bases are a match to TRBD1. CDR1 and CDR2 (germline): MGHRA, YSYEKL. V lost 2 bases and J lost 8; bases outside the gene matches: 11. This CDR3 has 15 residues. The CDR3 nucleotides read TGCGCCAGCAGCCAACTCCCCCAGGGGGGTTGGGGCTACACCTTC. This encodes CASSQLPQGGWGYTF.

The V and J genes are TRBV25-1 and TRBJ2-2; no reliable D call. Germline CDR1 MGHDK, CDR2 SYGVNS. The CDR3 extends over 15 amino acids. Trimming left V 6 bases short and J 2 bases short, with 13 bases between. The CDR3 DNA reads TGTGCCAGCAGCACTTCTGACCTTAACACCGGGGAGCTGTTTTTT. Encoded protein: CASSTSDLNTGELFF.

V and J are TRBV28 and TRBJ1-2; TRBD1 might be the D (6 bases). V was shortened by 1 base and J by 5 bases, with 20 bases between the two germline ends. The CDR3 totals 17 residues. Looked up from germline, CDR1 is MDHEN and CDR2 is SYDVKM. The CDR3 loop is CASSLYPSGGDHYGYTF. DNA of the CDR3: TGTGCCAGCAGTTTATACCCCAGTGGGGGCGATCATTATGGCTACACCTTC.

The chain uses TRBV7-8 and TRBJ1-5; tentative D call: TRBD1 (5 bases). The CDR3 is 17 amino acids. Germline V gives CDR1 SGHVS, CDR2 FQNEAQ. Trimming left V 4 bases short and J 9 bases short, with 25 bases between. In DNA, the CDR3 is TGTGCCAGCAGCTCCCCGGGGGGTGGGGTGACGCGTGGGCCCCAGCATTTT. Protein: CASSSPGGGVTRGPQHF. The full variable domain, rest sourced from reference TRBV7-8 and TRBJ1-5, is GAGVSQSPRYKVAKRGQDVALRCDPISGHVSLFWYQQALGQGPEFLTYFQNEAQLDKSGLPSDRFFAERPEGSVSTLKIQRTQQEDSAVYLCASSSPGGGVTRGPQHFGDGTRLSIL.

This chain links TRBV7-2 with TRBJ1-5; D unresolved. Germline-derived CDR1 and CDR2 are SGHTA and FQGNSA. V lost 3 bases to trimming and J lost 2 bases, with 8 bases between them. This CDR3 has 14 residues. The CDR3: CASSFLAGNQPQHF. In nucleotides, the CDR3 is TGTGCCAGCAGCTTTCTTGCAGGCAATCAGCCCCAGCATTTT.